This TCR beta chain was retrieved from a study of T cell responses to AZD1222 COVID-19 vaccine. Study findings and constraints: Among the donors, most were white British and more were female, and clonal diversity was possibly underestimated. Reports indicate that nearly half of spike-specific TCRs are directed at unmutated variant regions.

To note about this clone: Its antigen is currently unknown. Other DNA sequences from this sample encode an identical CDR3 as well.

Profiling relied on immunoSEQ multiplex PCR, and the TCRdb table lists in-frame clones only, not all of them. This table has approximately 140,000 clones, about 90% appearing once. This sequence originates from an adult who received the AZD1222 COVID-19 vaccine. The sequencing here drew on peripheral blood, taken 28 days after the second AZD1222 dose.

CDR3 amino acids: CASSIWGSTDTQYF. In DNA, the CDR3 is TGTGCCAGTAGTATTTGGGGCAGCACAGATACGCAGTATTTT. The chain combines TRBV19 with TRBJ2-3, with D perhaps TRBD1 (5 bases). The length of the CDR3 is 14 residues. V lost 3 bases, J lost 0 bases, and 7 bases lay in between. Looked up from germline, CDR1 is LNHDA and CDR2 is SQIVND (reference sequence).